This TCR beta chain appears in the sequencing data of a study of blood T cell repertoires in COVID-19. The method was immunoSEQ multiplex PCR; TCRdb's version includes in-frame clones alone and lacks a portion of them. The repertoire holds roughly 50,000 clones, with over 85% as singletons. Trimming took 5 bases from V and 5 from J, leaving 10 bases between them. There are 13 residues in the CDR3. The sequencing sample was made of peripheral blood. The clonotype comes from a man older than 75 with acute or convalescent COVID-19. The gene calls are TRBV12-3 or TRBV12-4 and TRBJ2-4; no reliable D call. CDR3 in amino acids: CASSILVENIQYF. For the CDR3, the DNA is TGTGCCAGCAGTATCCTAGTAGAAAACATTCAGTACTTC.